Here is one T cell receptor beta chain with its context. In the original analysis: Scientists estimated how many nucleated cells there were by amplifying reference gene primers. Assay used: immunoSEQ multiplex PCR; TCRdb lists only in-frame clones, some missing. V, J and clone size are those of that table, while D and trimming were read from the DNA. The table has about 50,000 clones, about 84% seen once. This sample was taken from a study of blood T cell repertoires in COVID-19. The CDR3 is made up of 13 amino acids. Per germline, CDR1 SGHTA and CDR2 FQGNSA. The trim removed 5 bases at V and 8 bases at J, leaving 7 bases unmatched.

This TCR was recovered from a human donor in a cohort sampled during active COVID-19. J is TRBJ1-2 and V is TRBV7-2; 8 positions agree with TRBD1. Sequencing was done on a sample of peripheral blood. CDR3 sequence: CASSPRTGYGYTF. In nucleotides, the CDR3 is TGTGCCAGCAGCCCGAGGACAGGGTACGGCTACACCTTC.